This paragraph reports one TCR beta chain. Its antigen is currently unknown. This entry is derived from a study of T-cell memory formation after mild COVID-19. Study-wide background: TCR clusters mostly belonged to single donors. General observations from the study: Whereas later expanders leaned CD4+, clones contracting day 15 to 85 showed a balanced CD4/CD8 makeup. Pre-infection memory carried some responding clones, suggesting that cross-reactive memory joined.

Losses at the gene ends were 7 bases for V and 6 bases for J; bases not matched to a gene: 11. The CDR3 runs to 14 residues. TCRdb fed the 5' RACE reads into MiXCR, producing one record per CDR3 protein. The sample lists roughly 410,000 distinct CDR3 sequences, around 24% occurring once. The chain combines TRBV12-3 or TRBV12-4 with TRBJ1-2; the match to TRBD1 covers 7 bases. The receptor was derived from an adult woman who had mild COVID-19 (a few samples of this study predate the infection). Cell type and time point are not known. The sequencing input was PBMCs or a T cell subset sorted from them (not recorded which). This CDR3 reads CASKILGQDDGYTF. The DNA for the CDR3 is TGTGCCAGCAAAATTTTAGGACAGGACGATGGCTACACCTTC.